These 23 T cell receptor beta chains came from one sample sequenced in a study of blood T cell repertoires in COVID-19. TCRdb's table, derived via immunoSEQ multiplex PCR, lists solely in-frame clones and lacks some. The sample includes almost 250,000 clones, 75% to 85% of them seen just once. Sequenced: PBMCs or T cells enriched from blood (not recorded which). These receptors were obtained from a woman aged 45 to 65 with acute COVID-19.

The chain is built from TRBV19 and TRBJ2-7; 7 positions agree with TRBD1. This CDR3 spans 15 amino acids. V shed 3 bases and J 5 bases; nucleotides not matched to a gene: 10. The germline CDR1 and CDR2 sequences are LNHDA and SQIVND (reference sequence). The CDR3 nucleotides read TGTGCCAGTAGTATTTCGGGACAGAGTGTCCACGAGCAGTACTTC. It is translated as CASSISGQSVHEQYF.

This CDR3 is CASSLAAGGSFLGTEAFF. The CDR3 DNA follows: TGCGCCAGCAGCTTGGCTGCAGGGGGATCCTTTTTGGGCACTGAAGCTTTCTTT. V usage is TRBV5-1 and J usage is TRBJ1-1; 7 bases are shared with TRBD1. Trimming cost V 0 bases and J 4 bases; bases outside gene matches: 15. The CDR3 extends over 18 amino acids. From germline, CDR1 is SGHRS and CDR2 YFSETQ.

Turning to this clone: This sample also contains other DNA sequences that code for the same CDR3. The chain has TRBV4-3 and TRBJ1-2, with 9 nucleotides matching TRBD1. V lost 0 bases and J lost 4; bases outside the gene matches: 6. In germline, CDR1 is LGHNA, CDR2 YSLEER. The CDR3 covers 16 residues. The CDR3 spells CASSQDRGQGGYGYTF. The DNA for the CDR3 is TGCGCCAGCAGCCAAGATCGGGGACAGGGAGGCTATGGCTACACCTTC.

V is TRBV7-2 and J is TRBJ2-7; 8 bases fit TRBD1. CDR3 length equals 14 residues. Per germline, CDR1 SGHTA and CDR2 FQGNSA. The trim removed 4 bases at V and 5 bases at J, leaving 7 bases unmatched. The CDR3 spells CASSSRQGRNEQYF. The CDR3 DNA reads as TGTGCCAGCAGCTCCCGACAGGGGCGCAACGAGCAGTACTTC. Using reference TRBV7-2 and TRBJ2-7 for the parts outside the CDR3, the full variable domain is GAGVSQSPSNKVTEKGKDVELRCDPISGHTALYWYRQSLGQGLEFLIYFQGNSAPDKSGLPSDRFSAERTGGSVSTLTIQRTQQEDSAVYLCASSSRQGRNEQYFGPGTRLTVT.

This sequence joins TRBV5-6 and TRBJ2-7; 8 bases agree with TRBD1. The ends lost 6 bases at V and 7 bases at J; junction bases unmatched: 12. This CDR3 is 14 amino acids long. Germline CDR1 and CDR2: SGHDT and YYEEEE. The CDR3, as DNA: TGTGCCAGCAACCCGACAGGGGCGAAGTTTGAGCAGTACTTC. This sequence encodes CASNPTGAKFEQYF.

The J gene is TRBJ1-5, the V gene TRBV29-1; 9 bases are a match to TRBD1. The germline V gene has CDR1 SQVTM and CDR2 ANQGSEA. The CDR3 totals 14 residues. Trimming removed 7 bases from V and 7 bases from J; junction bases left unmatched: 11. The CDR3 loop is CSGLQGAHKQPQHF. The DNA for the CDR3 is TGCAGCGGCCTACAGGGGGCGCATAAACAGCCCCAGCATTTT.

V is TRBV6-5 and J is TRBJ1-2, with 11 bases lining up with TRBD1. The CDR3 covers 12 residues. The germline CDR1 and CDR2 sequences are MNHEY and SVGAGI. Germline trimming cut 11 bases from V and 6 bases from J; bases unmatched to any gene: 5. This CDR3 reads CASKDRGHGYTF. The CDR3 coding sequence is TGTGCCTCGAAGGACAGGGGGCATGGCTACACCTTC.

The rearrangement joins TRBV7-2 to TRBJ2-3; 13 nucleotides match TRBD2. Germline V gene data show CDR1 as SGHTA and CDR2 as FQGNSA. The CDR3 has 16 amino acids. Trimming at V came to 5 bases and at J to 5 bases, leaving 7 bases not matched to a gene. The CDR3 nucleotides are TGTGCCAGCAGCGTTGTACTAGCGGGGGGGAAAGATACGCAGTATTTT. Encoded protein: CASSVVLAGGKDTQYF. The full variable domain, its missing parts supplied by reference TRBV7-2 and TRBJ2-3, is GAGVSQSPSNKVTEKGKDVELRCDPISGHTALYWYRQSLGQGLEFLIYFQGNSAPDKSGLPSDRFSAERTGGSVSTLTIQRTQQEDSAVYLCASSVVLAGGKDTQYFGPGTRLTVL.

The CDR3: CASSQGDRGSGYTF. The CDR3 DNA follows: TGCGCCAGCAGCCAAGGGGACAGGGGGTCTGGCTACACCTTC. This rearrangement joins TRBV4-3 to TRBJ1-2; 11 nucleotides align to TRBD1. This CDR3 has 14 residues. Germline trimming cut 1 base from V and 7 bases from J; bases unmatched to any gene: 2. Looked up from germline, CDR1 is LGHNA and CDR2 is YSLEER.

This clone was seen only a few times. The rearrangement uses TRBV7-2 and TRBJ2-1; no definite D call. Germline-derived CDR1 and CDR2 are SGHTA and FQGNSA. The CDR3 sequence is 13 residues long. V was trimmed by 3 bases and J by 7 bases, leaving 10 bases between them. CDR3 region: CASSLAQMNEQFF. The CDR3 DNA follows: TGTGCCAGCAGCTTGGCCCAAATGAATGAGCAGTTCTTC. Supplemented by reference TRBV7-2 and TRBJ2-1, the full variable domain reads GAGVSQSPSNKVTEKGKDVELRCDPISGHTALYWYRQSLGQGLEFLIYFQGNSAPDKSGLPSDRFSAERTGGSVSTLTIQRTQQEDSAVYLCASSLAQMNEQFFGPGTRLTVL.

This rearrangement joins TRBV27 to TRBJ1-5; D is uncertain. Germline CDR1 MNHEY, CDR2 SMNVEV (reference sequence). The V end was cut by 3 bases, the J end by 2 bases, with 11 bases between. The CDR3 has 15 residues. The CDR3 is CASSLRGMGNQPQHF. The CDR3 DNA sequence: TGTGCCAGCAGTTTGAGAGGAATGGGCAATCAGCCCCAGCATTTT.

The chain combines TRBV3-1 (or the pseudogene TRBV3-2) with TRBJ1-6; D is uncertain. CDR1 and CDR2 (germline): LGHDT, YNNKEL (reference sequence). The CDR3 length is 14 residues. Trimming removed 3 bases at V and 6 bases at J, with 9 bases between. The CDR3 region is CASSHTDTNSPLHF. As DNA, the CDR3 is TGTGCCAGCAGCCATACAGATACTAATTCACCCCTCCACTTT.

The chain recombines TRBV5-1 with TRBJ1-4; TRBD1 is a possible D gene (5 bases). Germline assignment: CDR1 SGHRS and CDR2 YFSETQ. V was trimmed by 0 bases and J by 8 bases, leaving 11 bases between them. The CDR3 sequence is 14 residues long. The CDR3 sequence: CASSLEQAGEKLFF. The CDR3 DNA sequence: TGCGCCAGCAGCTTGGAACAGGCGGGGGAAAAACTGTTTTTT.

V gene TRBV9 combines with J gene TRBJ1-2; 8 bases agree with TRBD1. V was pared by 3 bases and J by 4 bases, with 11 bases of the junction left unmatched. This CDR3 spans 16 amino acids. The V gene's germline CDR1 is SGDLS and CDR2 YYNGEE. CDR3 amino acids: CASSADGTGSSYGYTF. CDR3 DNA sequence: TGTGCCAGCAGCGCTGACGGGACAGGAAGCTCCTATGGCTACACCTTC.

V usage is TRBV20-1 and J usage is TRBJ2-3; 8 bases line up with TRBD2. Germline CDR1 and CDR2: DFQATT and SNEGSKA (reference sequence). The CDR3 is 14 amino acids. J lost 11 bases, V lost 3 bases, and 13 bases had no gene match. The CDR3 protein is CSASPRAHGGEQYF. The CDR3 coding sequence is TGCAGTGCTAGTCCTAGGGCTCACGGGGGGGAGCAGTATTTT.

The rearrangement joins TRBV7-2 to TRBJ1-2, with D uncertain. CDR3 length: 14 amino acids. V dropped 1 base and J dropped 5 bases, with 11 bases sitting between them. Germline V gene data show CDR1 as SGHTA and CDR2 as FQGNSA. This CDR3 reads CASSLDQRTYGYTF. The CDR3 DNA follows: TGTGCCAGCAGCTTAGATCAGCGAACTTATGGCTACACCTTC.

This rearrangement joins TRBV7-9 to TRBJ1-1; D is perhaps TRBD1 (6 bases). Germline-derived CDR1 and CDR2 are SEHNR and FQNEAQ (reference sequence). This CDR3 comprises 13 residues. V was shortened by 1 base and J by 8 bases, with 11 bases between the two germline ends. CDR3 DNA sequence: TGTGCCAGCAGCTTAGACAGGGTGGGGGAAGCTTTCTTT. The encoded protein is CASSLDRVGEAFF.

The chain combines TRBV27 with TRBJ1-2; D remains unclear. The ends were cut back, 0 bases at V and 3 bases at J, with 8 bases in the middle. The CDR3 contains 14 residues. Germline lookup yields CDR1 MNHEY and CDR2 SMNVEV (reference sequence). CDR3 nucleotides: TGTGCCAGCAGTTTATCGCTAGCCCACTATGGCTACACCTTC. Protein product: CASSLSLAHYGYTF.

This chain connects TRBV3-1 (or the pseudogene TRBV3-2) to TRBJ1-5; D possibly corresponds to TRBD1 (5 bases). Germline V gene lookup returns CDR1 LGHDT and CDR2 YNNKEL (reference sequence). Trimming shortened V by 4 bases and J by 5 bases, and 12 bases separated the two germline ends. The CDR3 is 14 amino acids. DNA of the CDR3: TGTGCCAGCAGCCCGGGGACTGCTGATCAGCCCCAGCATTTT. Protein product: CASSPGTADQPQHF.

V gene TRBV7-8 combines with J gene TRBJ2-6, with 10 bases aligning to TRBD2. V shed 2 bases and J 4 bases; nucleotides not matched to a gene: 5. This CDR3 contains 17 residues. Germline CDR1 SGHVS, CDR2 FQNEAQ. In DNA form, the CDR3 reads TGTGCCAGCAGCTTACGACTAGCGGGTTCCGGGGCCAACGTCCTGACTTTC. It translates to CASSLRLAGSGANVLTF.

This chain connects TRBV19 to TRBJ2-6, with no clear D. Germline lookup yields CDR1 LNHDA and CDR2 SQIVND (reference sequence). The CDR3 extends over 14 amino acids. V was pared by 8 bases and J by 2 bases, with 10 bases between. The CDR3 protein is CASSRLAGANVLTF. The CDR3 region has the DNA TGTGCCAGTTCTAGGCTGGCTGGGGCCAACGTCCTGACTTTC. Drawing the rest from reference TRBV19 and TRBJ2-6, the complete variable domain is DGGITQSPKYLFRKEGQNVTLSCEQNLNHDAMYWYRQDPGQGLRLIYYSQIVNDFQKGDIAEGYSVSREKKESFPLTVTSAQKNPTAFYLCASSRLAGANVLTFGAGSRLTVL.

This sequence joins TRBV6-6 and TRBJ1-2; TRBD1 matches at 7 bases. J lost 9 bases, V lost 4 bases, and 5 bases had no gene match. In germline, CDR1 is MNHNY, CDR2 SVGAGI (reference sequence). CDR3 length: 12 residues. The CDR3 spells CASSSRGLSYTF. In nucleotides, the CDR3 is TGTGCCAGCAGTTCGAGGGGGCTTAGCTACACCTTC.

This chain connects TRBV27 to TRBJ1-5; 9 bases are a match to TRBD1. The germline CDR1 and CDR2 sequences are MNHEY and SMNVEV (reference sequence). CDR3 length: 14 amino acids. Trimming took 6 bases from V and 4 from J; bases not matched to a gene: 4. This CDR3 is CASRGTGSNQPQHF. The CDR3 DNA sequence: TGTGCCAGCAGGGGGACAGGGAGTAATCAGCCCCAGCATTTT.